Shown below are 20 T cell receptor beta chains from a single sample sequenced in a study of beta chain features in type 1 diabetes. Study results and caveats: Patients with Type 1 diabetes showed moderately but significantly shorter TCRB CDR3s in all four CD4+ subsets.

cDNA synthesis used the whole RNA isolate, giving expressed TCRB sequences. The data were produced by immunoSEQ multiplex PCR, yet TCRdb's version contains in-frame clones alone and is incomplete. Here the sample spans about 160,000 clones, around 9.7% being singletons. Antigens of these TCRs are unknown. Input material: central memory CD4+ T cells from blood. These receptors all come from a woman aged 25 to 45 with type 1 diabetes.

The chain joins TRBV19 to TRBJ2-1; 10 bases match TRBD2. After removal of 0 bases from V and 7 bases from J, the junction contained 9 bases not matched to a gene. The length of the CDR3 is 17 residues. Germline lookup yields CDR1 LNHDA and CDR2 SQIVND (reference sequence). The CDR3 region has the DNA TGTGCCAGTAGTATAGATCGAGGTCTAGCGGGAGTAAATGAGCAGTTCTTC. Protein sequence: CASSIDRGLAGVNEQFF.

This clone was seen more than once but under ten times. This chain joins TRBV7-3 and TRBJ2-4; 12 positions agree with TRBD1. Germline V lookup: CDR1 SGHTA, CDR2 FQGTGA. The CDR3 runs to 14 residues. V was pared by 3 bases and J by 7 bases, with 1 base of the junction left unmatched. CDR3 coding DNA: TGTGCCAGCAGCTTGGGACAGGGGGCGAACATTCAGTACTTC. Translated: CASSLGQGANIQYF.

The table lists this clone with a few counts. The chain has TRBV30 and TRBJ1-4; TRBD1 aligns across 8 bases. CDR1 is GTSNPN and CDR2 is SVGIG in the germline V gene (reference sequence). The CDR3 totals 14 residues. V gave up 1 base and J gave up 4 bases; unmatched junction bases: 2. This CDR3 reads CAWSGTGLNEKLFF. The CDR3, as DNA: TGTGCCTGGAGTGGGACAGGGCTTAATGAAAAACTGTTTTTT.

This clone was counted only a few times. This rearrangement joins TRBV29-1 to TRBJ1-4; no firm D call. This CDR3 comprises 12 residues. V lost 1 base to trimming and J lost 8 bases, with 8 bases between them. The V gene's germline CDR1 is SQVTM and CDR2 ANQGSEA. The CDR3 spells CSVEGLQEKLFF. The CDR3 region has the DNA TGCAGCGTTGAAGGACTACAGGAAAAACTGTTTTTT.

The rearrangement links TRBV28 to TRBJ1-1; D perhaps matches TRBD1 (5 bases). From germline, CDR1 is MDHEN and CDR2 SYDVKM. The V end lost 5 bases, the J end lost 11 bases, and 12 bases lay between the germline ends. The CDR3 is made up of 11 amino acids. The CDR3 reads CASSLRGQAFF. In DNA form, the CDR3 reads TGTGCCAGCAGTCTAAGGGGCCAGGCTTTCTTT. The whole variable domain, filled in from reference TRBV28 and TRBJ1-1, reads DVKVTQSSRYLVKRTGEKVFLECVQDMDHENMFWYRQDPGLGLRLIYFSYDVKMKEKGDIPEGYSVSREKKERFSLILESASTNQTSMYLCASSLRGQAFFGQGTRLTVV.

This clone was found a few times. The V gene is TRBV7-3, the J gene TRBJ2-2; possible D gene TRBD1, 5 bases. Trimming left V 0 bases short and J 0 bases short, with 8 bases between. The germline V gene has CDR1 SGHTA and CDR2 FQGTGA. CDR3 length: 16 residues. DNA for the CDR3: TGTGCCAGCAGCTTAACCCCAGGGACGAACACCGGGGAGCTGTTTTTT. This gives the protein CASSLTPGTNTGELFF.

V and J are TRBV7-9 and TRBJ2-1, with a tentative D call TRBD2 (6 bases). This CDR3 has 16 amino acids. Germline CDR1 and CDR2: SEHNR and FQNEAQ (reference sequence). V shed 1 base and J shed 4 bases, with 14 bases lying between them. CDR3 loop: CASSLVNGRAYNEQFF. CDR3 coding DNA: TGTGCCAGCAGCTTAGTGAACGGGAGAGCTTACAATGAGCAGTTCTTC.

This clone was seen more than once but under ten times. The V and J genes are TRBV5-4 and TRBJ2-7; 7 bases fit TRBD1. The CDR3 consists of 13 residues. Germline CDR1 is SGHNT and CDR2 is YYREEE (reference sequence). The V segment lost 5 bases and the J segment 5 bases; nucleotides outside the gene matches: 7. CDR3 sequence: CASSSTGSNEQYF. The CDR3 DNA follows: TGTGCCAGCAGTTCGACAGGGTCCAACGAGCAGTACTTC.

The V and J genes are TRBV18 and TRBJ2-1, with 7 nucleotides matching TRBD2. This CDR3 is 14 amino acids long. Germline-derived CDR1 and CDR2 are KGHSH and LQKENI. The junction had 6 bases not matched to a gene; V was cut back by 5 bases and J by 5 bases. CDR3 residues: CASSAALADNEQFF. In DNA form, the CDR3 reads TGTGCCAGCTCAGCGGCCCTAGCGGACAATGAGCAGTTCTTC. The whole variable domain, filled in from reference TRBV18 and TRBJ2-1, reads NAGVMQNPRHLVRRRGQEARLRCSPMKGHSHVYWYRQLPEEGLKFMVYLQKENIIDESGMPKERFSAEFPKEGPSILRIQQVVRGDSAAYFCASSAALADNEQFFGPGTRLTVL.

This clone was seen a handful of times. This same CDR3 is encoded by further DNA sequences in the sample. The rearrangement uses TRBV18 and TRBJ2-3; 8 positions match TRBD1. Germline V gene sequence: CDR1 KGHSH, CDR2 LQKENI. This CDR3 is 14 amino acids long. J was trimmed by 4 bases and V by 3 bases; bases with no gene match: 3. The CDR3 region is CASSPGTGPDTQYF. The CDR3 nucleotides read TGTGCCAGCTCACCGGGGACAGGACCAGATACGCAGTATTTT.

The chain couples TRBV2 to TRBJ2-5, with 9 nucleotides matching TRBD1. The CDR3 is 15 residues long. Trimming took 6 bases from V and 10 from J; bases not matched to a gene: 15. The germline V gene encodes CDR1 SNHLY and CDR2 FYNNEI. DNA for the CDR3: TGTGCCAGCAGCTCAAACAGGGGGCGCGAGTTAGGCCAGTACTTC. This codes for CASSSNRGRELGQYF.

This chain joins TRBV30 and TRBJ2-3, with 11 bases fitting TRBD2. The CDR3 has 15 amino acids. Per the germline V gene, CDR1 is GTSNPN and CDR2 is SVGIG (reference sequence). V dropped 2 bases and J dropped 5; count of bases not matched to a gene: 6. CDR3 protein: CAWSTLAGGGDTQYF. The CDR3 DNA sequence: TGTGCCTGGAGTACCCTAGCGGGAGGTGGAGATACGCAGTATTTT.

This clone was detected a few times. V usage is TRBV29-1 and J usage is TRBJ1-1; D is possibly TRBD1 (5 bases). The CDR3 consists of 13 residues. Trimming removed 6 bases at V and 1 base at J, with 12 bases between. CDR1 is SQVTM, CDR2 ANQGSEA, per germline. CDR3 in amino acids: CSVHHGANTEAFF. The CDR3 nucleotides read TGCAGCGTCCACCATGGGGCGAACACTGAAGCTTTCTTT. Complete variable domain (other parts from reference TRBV29-1 and TRBJ1-1): SAVISQKPSRDICQRGTSLTIQCQVDSQVTMMFWYRQQPGQSLTLIATANQGSEATYESGFVIDKFPISRPNLTFSTLTVSNMSPEDSSIYLCSVHHGANTEAFFGQGTRLTVV.

This chain connects TRBV11-2 to TRBJ2-7, with TRBD1 identical over 7 bases. This CDR3 contains 13 residues. Per the germline V gene, CDR1 is SGHAT and CDR2 is FQNNGV. The V segment lost 3 bases and the J segment 3 bases; nucleotides outside the gene matches: 2. The CDR3 loop is CASSLGQFYEQYF. The CDR3 DNA reads as TGTGCCAGCAGCTTGGGACAGTTCTACGAGCAGTACTTC.

In its sample, this clone was seen a few times. This chain joins TRBV18 and TRBJ2-5; TRBD1 matches 8 bases. Germline V CDR1 and CDR2: KGHSH, LQKENI. With 4 bases clipped from V and 3 bases from J, the junction kept 4 bases outside the gene matches. This CDR3 has 14 residues. The CDR3 loop is CASSRGQAKETQYF. The CDR3 DNA reads TGTGCCAGCTCACGGGGACAGGCTAAAGAGACCCAGTACTTC.

The chain employs TRBV5-1 and TRBJ2-7; D may be TRBD1 (6 bases). Germline values: CDR1 SGHRS, CDR2 YFSETQ. Trimming took off 6 bases at V and 0 bases at J, with 13 bases between the two ends. This CDR3 contains 14 residues. The CDR3 is CASKDSLSSYEQYF. Written as DNA, the CDR3 is TGCGCCAGCAAGGACAGCCTAAGCTCCTACGAGCAGTACTTC.

The CDR3 loop is CASSPAGGDNEKLFF. CDR3 nucleotide sequence: TGTGCCAGCAGCCCGGCGGGGGGGGATAATGAAAAACTGTTTTTT. The rearrangement uses TRBV5-5 and TRBJ1-4, with a tentative D call TRBD1 (5 bases). This CDR3 spans 15 amino acids. Germline-derived CDR1 and CDR2 are SGHKS and YYEKEE (reference sequence). Trimming stripped 4 bases from V and 4 bases from J, with 14 bases between.

The gene calls are TRBV20-1 and TRBJ2-7; D gene ambiguous. The CDR3 totals 11 residues. The germline V gene encodes CDR1 DFQATT and CDR2 SNEGSKA (reference sequence). The ends were cut back, 2 bases at V and 3 bases at J, with 5 bases in the middle. The CDR3 loop reads CSARSYYEQYF. The CDR3 DNA reads TGCAGTGCTAGATCTTACTACGAGCAGTACTTC.

A few counts support this clone. The gene calls are TRBV2 and TRBJ1-1; no firm D call. Germline CDR1 reads SNHLY; CDR2 reads FYNNEI. Trimming shortened V by 5 bases and J by 12 bases, and 13 bases separated the two germline ends. The CDR3 loop spans 11 amino acids. The DNA for the CDR3 is TGTGCCAGCAGTCCGACGGGTAGGACTTTCTTT. This sequence encodes CASSPTGRTFF.

The chain couples TRBV27 to TRBJ2-1; 11 bases map to TRBD2. Trimming cost V 3 bases and J 5 bases; bases outside gene matches: 9. CDR1 is MNHEY and CDR2 is SMNVEV in the germline V gene (reference sequence). The CDR3 runs to 17 residues. The CDR3 DNA reads TGTGCCAGCAGTTTTCGGCCTAGCGGGAGGATCGACAATGAGCAGTTCTTC. Translation: CASSFRPSGRIDNEQFF.